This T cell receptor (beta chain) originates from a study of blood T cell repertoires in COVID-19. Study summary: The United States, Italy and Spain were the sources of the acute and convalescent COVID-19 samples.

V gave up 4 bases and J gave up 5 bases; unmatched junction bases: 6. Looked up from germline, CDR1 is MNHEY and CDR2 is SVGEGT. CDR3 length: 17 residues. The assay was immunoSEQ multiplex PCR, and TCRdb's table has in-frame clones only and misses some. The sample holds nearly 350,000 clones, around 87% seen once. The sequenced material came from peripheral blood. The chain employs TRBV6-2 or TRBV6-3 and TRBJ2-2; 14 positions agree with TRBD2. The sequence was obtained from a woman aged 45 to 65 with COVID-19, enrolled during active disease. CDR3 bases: TGTGCCAGCAGTTTCCAAGGACTAGCGGGAGGAACCGGGGAGCTGTTTTTT. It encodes CASSFQGLAGGTGELFF.